Following are 8 T cell receptor beta chains from one sample sequenced in a study of blood T cell repertoires in COVID-19. Clones were read by immunoSEQ multiplex PCR, and TCRdb kept only the in-frame ones, dropping some. The sample consists of around 80,000 clones, about 73% of them appearing once. The sample was peripheral blood. These receptors were obtained from a man aged 45-60 years with active or convalescent COVID-19.

This clone was found a few times. J is TRBJ1-4 and V is TRBV19; D gene unclear. The CDR3 has 16 residues. Looked up from germline, CDR1 is LNHDA and CDR2 is SQIVND (reference sequence). V lost 10 bases, J lost 0 bases, and 18 bases lay in between. CDR3: CATKGREPTTNEKLFF. CDR3 coding DNA: TGTGCCACTAAAGGGCGGGAGCCTACAACTAATGAAAAACTGTTTTTT.

The rearrangement links TRBV9 to TRBJ2-7; 7 nucleotides agree with TRBD1. Per germline, CDR1 SGDLS and CDR2 YYNGEE. The ends lost 0 bases at V and 4 bases at J; junction bases unmatched: 4. CDR3 length: 14 amino acids. CDR3 region: CASSVGGGVYEQYF. The CDR3 bases are TGTGCCAGCAGCGTAGGAGGGGGCGTGTACGAGCAGTACTTC. The complete variable domain, with remaining parts taken from reference TRBV9 and TRBJ2-7, reads DSGVTQTPKHLITATGQRVTLRCSPRSGDLSVYWYQQSLDQGLQFLIQYYNGEERAKGNILERFSAQQFPDLHSELNLSSLELGDSALYFCASSVGGGVYEQYFGPGTRLTVT.

This chain links TRBV9 with TRBJ1-2, with TRBD1 matching 7 bases. With V trimmed by 4 bases and J by 5 bases, 8 bases remained unmatched. CDR1 is SGDLS and CDR2 is YYNGEE in the germline V gene. This CDR3 is built from 14 residues. CDR3 coding DNA: TGTGCCAGCAGCTCCCAGACAGGGCCTTATGGCTACACCTTC. This gives the protein CASSSQTGPYGYTF.

The CDR3 loop reads CASSSDQQGPRYF. For the CDR3, the DNA is TGTGCCAGCAGTTCGGACCAACAGGGCCCTCGGTACTTC. The rearrangement uses TRBV2 and TRBJ2-7; possibly TRBD1 for D (6 bases). V was trimmed by 5 bases and J by 12 bases, leaving 20 bases between them. The CDR3 loop spans 13 amino acids. Germline V gene lookup returns CDR1 SNHLY and CDR2 FYNNEI.

The CDR3 spells CASSAQDRGYTEAFF. CDR3 DNA sequence: TGTGCCAGCAGTGCGCAGGACAGGGGGTACACTGAAGCTTTCTTT. The chain employs TRBV6-6 and TRBJ1-1; 10 bases line up with TRBD1. The CDR3 length is 15 residues. V lost 5 bases to trimming and J lost 3 bases; unmatched junction nucleotides: 6. Germline assignment: CDR1 MNHNY and CDR2 SVGAGI (reference sequence).

This chain joins TRBV5-5 and TRBJ2-7, with D perhaps TRBD2 (6 bases). Trimming pared 0 bases from V and 3 bases from J, leaving 10 bases between. Germline V gene sequence: CDR1 SGHKS, CDR2 YYEKEE (reference sequence). The CDR3 has 14 amino acids. Written as DNA, the CDR3 is TGTGCCAGCAGCTTGGGACTAGATTTCTACGAGCAGTACTTC. The encoded protein is CASSLGLDFYEQYF.

The J gene is TRBJ1-4, the V gene TRBV7-8, with unresolved D. There are 16 residues in the CDR3. The V gene lost 5 bases and the J gene lost 7 bases, with 20 bases spanning the gap. Germline V gene sequence: CDR1 SGHVS, CDR2 FQNEAQ. Here the CDR3 reads CASSLTLTRMGEKLFF. CDR3 sequence (DNA): TGTGCCAGCAGCCTAACTCTGACCAGGATGGGTGAAAAACTGTTTTTT.

The gene calls are TRBV3-1 (or the pseudogene TRBV3-2) and TRBJ2-5; 9 bases fit TRBD2. The CDR3 length is 16 residues. Trimming removed 0 bases from V and 4 bases from J; junction bases left unmatched: 6. Germline-derived CDR1 and CDR2 are LGHDT and YNNKEL (reference sequence). CDR3 amino acids: CASSQDSSGGPETQYF. The CDR3 coding sequence is TGTGCCAGCAGCCAAGACTCCAGCGGGGGGCCAGAGACCCAGTACTTC.